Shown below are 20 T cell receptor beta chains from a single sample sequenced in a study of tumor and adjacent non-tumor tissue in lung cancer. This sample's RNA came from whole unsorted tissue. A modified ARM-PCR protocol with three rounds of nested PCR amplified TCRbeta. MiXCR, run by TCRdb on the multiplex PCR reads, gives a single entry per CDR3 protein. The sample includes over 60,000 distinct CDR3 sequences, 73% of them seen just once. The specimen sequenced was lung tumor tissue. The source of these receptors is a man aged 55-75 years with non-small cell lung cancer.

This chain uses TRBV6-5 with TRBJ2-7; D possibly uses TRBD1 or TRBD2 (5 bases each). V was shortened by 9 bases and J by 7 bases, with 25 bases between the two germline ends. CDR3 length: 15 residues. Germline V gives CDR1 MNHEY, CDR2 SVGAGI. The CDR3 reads CARNYGAEQVYEQYF. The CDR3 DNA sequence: TGTGCCAGGAATTACGGGGCTGAACAGGTTTATGAGCAGTACTTC.

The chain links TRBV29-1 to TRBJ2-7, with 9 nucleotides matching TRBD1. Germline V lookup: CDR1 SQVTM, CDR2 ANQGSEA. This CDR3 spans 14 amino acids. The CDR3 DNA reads TGCAGTGTCAGAGTCGGGACAGGGCGCAACGAGCAGTACTTC. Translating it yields CSVRVGTGRNEQYF.

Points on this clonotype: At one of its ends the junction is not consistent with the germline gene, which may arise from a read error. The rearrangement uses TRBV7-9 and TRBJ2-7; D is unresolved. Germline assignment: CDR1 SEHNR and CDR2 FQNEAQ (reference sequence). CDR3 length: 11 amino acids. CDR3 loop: CPSSSFAEQYF. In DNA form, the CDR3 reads TGTCCCAGCAGCTCCTTTGCCGAGCAGTACTTC.

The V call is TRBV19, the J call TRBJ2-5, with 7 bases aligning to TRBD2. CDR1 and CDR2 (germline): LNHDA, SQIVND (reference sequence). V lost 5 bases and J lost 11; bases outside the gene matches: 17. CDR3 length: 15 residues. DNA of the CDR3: TGTGCCAGTAGTTCGCTCGGGGCGGGAGTTGCGACTCAGTACTTC. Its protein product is CASSSLGAGVATQYF.

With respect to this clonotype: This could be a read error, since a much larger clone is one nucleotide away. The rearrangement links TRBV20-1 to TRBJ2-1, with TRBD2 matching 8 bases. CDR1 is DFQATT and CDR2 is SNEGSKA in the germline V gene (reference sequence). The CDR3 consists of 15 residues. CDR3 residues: CNATGTSGGGNEQFF. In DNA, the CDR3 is TGCAATGCTACCGGAACTAGCGGAGGGGGTAATGAGCAGTTCTTC.

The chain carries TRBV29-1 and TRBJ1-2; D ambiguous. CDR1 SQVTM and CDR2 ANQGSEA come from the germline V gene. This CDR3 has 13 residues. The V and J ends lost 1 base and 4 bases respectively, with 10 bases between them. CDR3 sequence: CSVEGWETYGYTF. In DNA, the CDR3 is TGCAGCGTTGAAGGGTGGGAAACCTATGGCTACACCTTC.

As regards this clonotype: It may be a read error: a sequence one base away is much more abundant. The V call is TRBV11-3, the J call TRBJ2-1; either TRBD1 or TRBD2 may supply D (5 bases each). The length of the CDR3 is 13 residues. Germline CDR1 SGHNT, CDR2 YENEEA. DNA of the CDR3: TGTGCCTGCAGCCAGGCCACGGGGACTGAGCAGTTCTTC. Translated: CACSQATGTEQFF.

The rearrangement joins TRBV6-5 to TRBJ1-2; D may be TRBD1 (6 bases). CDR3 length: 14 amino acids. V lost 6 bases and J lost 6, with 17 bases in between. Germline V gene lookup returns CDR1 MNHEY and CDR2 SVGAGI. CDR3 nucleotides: TGTGCCAGCAGACTTCGGACAGTCATCAATGGCTACACCTTC. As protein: CASRLRTVINGYTF.

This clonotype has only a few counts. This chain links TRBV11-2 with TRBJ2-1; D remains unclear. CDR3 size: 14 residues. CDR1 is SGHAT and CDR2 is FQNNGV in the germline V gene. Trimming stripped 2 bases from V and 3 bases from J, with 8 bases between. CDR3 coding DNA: TGTGCCAGCAGCTTATTGGCGGTCTACAATGAGCAGTTCTTC. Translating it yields CASSLLAVYNEQFF.

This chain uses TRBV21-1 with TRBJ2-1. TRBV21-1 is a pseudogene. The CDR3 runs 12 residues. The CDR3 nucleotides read TGTGCCAGCAGCAAAAATTTCAATGAGCAGTTCTTC. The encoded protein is CASSKNFNEQFF.

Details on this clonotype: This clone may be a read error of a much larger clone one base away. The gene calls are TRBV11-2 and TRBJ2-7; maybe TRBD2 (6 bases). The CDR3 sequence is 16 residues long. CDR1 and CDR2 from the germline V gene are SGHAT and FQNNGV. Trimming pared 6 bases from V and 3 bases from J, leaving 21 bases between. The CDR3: CASRFLGSSANYEQYF. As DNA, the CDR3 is TGTGCCAGCAGATTCCTCGGGTCTAGCGCGAACTACGAGCAGTACTTC.

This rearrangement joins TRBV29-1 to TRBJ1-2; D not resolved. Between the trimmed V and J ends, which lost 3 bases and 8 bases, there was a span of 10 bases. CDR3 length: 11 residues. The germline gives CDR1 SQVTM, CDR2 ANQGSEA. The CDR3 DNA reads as TGCAGCGTTGACCGTGAACGCGGCTACACCTTC. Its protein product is CSVDRERGYTF.

Here the CDR3 DNA reads TGCAGCGTTGACGATAGGACCAATGAGCAGTTCTTC. Amino acids: CSVDDRTNEQFF. This chain joins TRBV29-1 and TRBJ2-1; D remains ambiguous. V gave up 3 bases and J gave up 6 bases, with 9 bases separating them. There are 12 residues in the CDR3. In germline, CDR1 is SQVTM, CDR2 ANQGSEA.

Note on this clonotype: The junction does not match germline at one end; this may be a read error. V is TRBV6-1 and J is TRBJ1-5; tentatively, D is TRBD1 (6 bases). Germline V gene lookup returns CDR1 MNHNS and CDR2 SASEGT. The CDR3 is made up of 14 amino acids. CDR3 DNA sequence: TGTGCCAGCAGTGAACTGACCAGGGGTCAGTCCCAGCATTTT. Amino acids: CASSELTRGQSQHF.

The CDR3 bases are TGTGCCAGAAGCCCCACCAAGGTCAATGAGCAGTTCTTC. Translated: CARSPTKVNEQFF. The chain recombines TRBV5-5 with TRBJ2-1; the D is unclear. Between the trimmed V and J ends, which lost 8 bases and 6 bases, there was a span of 15 bases. The CDR3 covers 13 residues. From germline, CDR1 is SGHKS and CDR2 YYEKEE (reference sequence).

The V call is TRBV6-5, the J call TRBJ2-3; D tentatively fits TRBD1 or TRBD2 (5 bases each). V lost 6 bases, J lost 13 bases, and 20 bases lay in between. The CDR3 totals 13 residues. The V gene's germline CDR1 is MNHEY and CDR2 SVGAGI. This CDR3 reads CASRRGMTDTEYF. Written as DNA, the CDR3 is TGTGCCAGCAGGCGAGGGATGACAGATACAGAGTATTTT.

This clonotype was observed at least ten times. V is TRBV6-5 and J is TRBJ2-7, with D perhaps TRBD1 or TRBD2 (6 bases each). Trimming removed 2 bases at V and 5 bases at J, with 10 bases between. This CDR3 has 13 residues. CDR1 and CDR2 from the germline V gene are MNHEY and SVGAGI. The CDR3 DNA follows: TGTGCCAGCAGTTACAGGGGGGCCCACGAGCAGTACTTC. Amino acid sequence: CASSYRGAHEQYF.

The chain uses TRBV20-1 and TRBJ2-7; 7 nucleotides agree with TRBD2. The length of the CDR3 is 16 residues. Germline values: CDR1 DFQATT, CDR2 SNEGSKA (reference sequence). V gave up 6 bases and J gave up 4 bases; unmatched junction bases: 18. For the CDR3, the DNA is TGCAGTGCCATATCTTTGACTCAGCGGGACCTTTACGAGCAGTACTTC. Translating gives CSAISLTQRDLYEQYF.

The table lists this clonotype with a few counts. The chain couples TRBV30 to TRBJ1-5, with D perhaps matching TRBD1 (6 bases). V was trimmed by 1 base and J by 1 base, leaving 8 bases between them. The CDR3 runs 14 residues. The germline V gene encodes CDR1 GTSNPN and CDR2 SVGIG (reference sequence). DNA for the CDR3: TGTGCCTGGAGTGAAGGGACAAGCAATCAGCCCCAGCATTTT. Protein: CAWSEGTSNQPQHF.

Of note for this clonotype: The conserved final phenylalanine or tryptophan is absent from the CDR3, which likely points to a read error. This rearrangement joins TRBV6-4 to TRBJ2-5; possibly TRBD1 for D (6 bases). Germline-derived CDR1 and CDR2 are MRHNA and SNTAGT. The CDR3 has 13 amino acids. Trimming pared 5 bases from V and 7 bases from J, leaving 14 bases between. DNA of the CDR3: TGTGCCAGCAGTAGGACAGCCGAAGTGACCCAGTACCTC. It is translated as CASSRTAEVTQYL.